This TCR beta chain was retrieved from a study of blood T cell repertoires in COVID-19. Study-wide background: Acute and convalescent COVID-19 samples came from the United States, Italy and Spain.

Here immunoSEQ multiplex PCR was the method, and the copy in TCRdb shows in-frame clones only, minus some. Here the sample spans more than 250,000 clones, about 89% being singletons. In Cohort 3, a recovered donor had either two negative PCRs, clearance, or symptom resolution. Germline values: CDR1 MNHEY, CDR2 SMNVEV (reference sequence). Trimming removed 4 bases from V and 7 bases from J; junction bases left unmatched: 8. The CDR3 runs 15 residues. The sequenced material came from PBMCs or T cells enriched from blood (not recorded which). This chain links TRBV27 with TRBJ2-7; 12 bases line up with TRBD2. The clonotype comes from a woman under 30 who had recovered from COVID-19. Here the CDR3 DNA reads TGTGCCAGCAGTTCCTTGACTAGCGGGAGACGGGAGCAGTACTTC. Encoded protein: CASSSLTSGRREQYF.